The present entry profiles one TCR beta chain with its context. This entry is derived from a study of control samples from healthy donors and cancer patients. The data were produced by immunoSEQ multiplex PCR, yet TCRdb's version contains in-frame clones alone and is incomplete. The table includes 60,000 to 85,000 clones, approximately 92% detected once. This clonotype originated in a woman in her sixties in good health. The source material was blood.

This CDR3 is CASTDNASYNEQFF. The CDR3, as DNA: TGTGCCAGCACAGATAACGCCAGTTACAATGAGCAGTTCTTC. V and J are TRBV2 and TRBJ2-1; D ambiguous. This CDR3 comprises 14 residues. CDR1 and CDR2 (germline): SNHLY, FYNNEI. V lost 7 bases and J lost 4, with 14 bases in between.